The 15 T cell receptor beta chains below all came from one sample that was sequenced in a study of CD8+CD57+ T cells in acquired aplastic anemia. Profiling of TCR beta VDJ combinations and CDR3 sequences used genomic DNA as template. TCRdb reprocessed the reads with MiXCR, giving one entry per CDR3 protein. The table lists some 92,000 distinct CDR3 sequences, 55% to 70% of them singletons. The sequenced patients had an expansion of CD8+CD57+ cells seen by flow cytometry. Input material: sorted CD4+, CD8+, or CD8+CD57+ T cells (not recorded which) from PBMCs. All receptors come from a human donor with aplastic anemia.

The rearrangement joins TRBV2 to TRBJ1-2; TRBD1 aligns across 8 bases. V was pared by 6 bases and J by 6 bases, with 6 bases of the junction left unmatched. CDR3 length equals 13 residues. Germline CDR1 reads SNHLY; CDR2 reads FYNNEI. CDR3 nucleotide sequence: TGTGCCAGCAGCGGGCAGGGGGCAGATGGCTACACCTTC. Translation: CASSGQGADGYTF. The full variable domain, rest sourced from reference TRBV2 and TRBJ1-2, is EPEVTQTPSHQVTQMGQEVILRCVPISNHLYFYWYRQILGQKVEFLVSFYNNEISEKSEIFDDQFSVERPDGSNFTLKIRSTKLEDSAMYFCASSGQGADGYTFGSGTRLTVV.

Regarding this clonotype: The junction differs from germline at one of its ends, possibly a read error. The CDR3 DNA is TGTGCCAGCAGCCTGGGGACTAGCGGGCTCCAAGAGACCCAGTATTTC. Translation gives CASSLGTSGLQETQYF. The gene calls are TRBV4-2 and TRBJ2-5, with 12 positions matching TRBD2. In germline, CDR1 is LGHNA, CDR2 YNFKEQ. This CDR3 spans 16 amino acids.

This clonotype was found a few times. The chain recombines TRBV15 with TRBJ2-7; D is perhaps TRBD2 (6 bases). The length of the CDR3 is 15 residues. Germline CDR1 and CDR2: LNHNV and YYDKDF (reference sequence). The V end was cut by 5 bases, the J end by 7 bases, with 21 bases between. CDR3 coding DNA: TGTGCCACCAGCCCCTTGTGGGGCTTAGGGAGGGAGCAGTACTTC. Protein sequence: CATSPLWGLGREQYF.

This rearrangement joins TRBV12-5 to TRBJ1-1; no firm D call. Germline CDR1 and CDR2: LGHNT and FRNRAP. Deletions cut 7 bases from V and 4 bases from J, with 13 bases between. The CDR3 has 13 amino acids. The chain's CDR3 is CASADHDGTEAFF. The CDR3, as DNA: TGTGCTAGTGCTGACCATGACGGCACTGAAGCTTTCTTT.

The V call is TRBV9, the J call TRBJ2-5, with 7 bases that match TRBD2. The CDR3 runs 15 residues. Per the germline V gene, CDR1 is SGDLS and CDR2 is YYNGEE. Trimming removed 0 bases from V and 2 bases from J; junction bases left unmatched: 4. The CDR3 DNA follows: TGTGCCAGCAGCGTAGGAGGGAGGGAACAAGAGACCCAGTACTTC. This codes for CASSVGGREQETQYF.

The chain recombines TRBV20-1 with TRBJ2-7; 9 nucleotides align to TRBD2. Germline V lookup: CDR1 DFQATT, CDR2 SNEGSKA (reference sequence). CDR3 size: 15 residues. V shed 1 base and J 0 bases; nucleotides not matched to a gene: 4. CDR3 region: CSARVASGASYEQYF. CDR3 DNA sequence: TGCAGTGCTAGAGTCGCTAGCGGGGCCTCCTACGAGCAGTACTTC.

The chain recombines TRBV6-1 with TRBJ2-7; 7 nucleotides align to TRBD1. CDR3 length equals 14 residues. Germline lookup yields CDR1 MNHNS and CDR2 SASEGT. V trimming: 5 bases; J trimming: 3 bases; junction bases outside the gene matches: 7. The CDR3 protein is CASSTRQGHYEQYF. CDR3 in DNA: TGTGCCAGCAGTACACGACAGGGTCACTACGAGCAGTACTTC.

The V call is TRBV10-3, the J call TRBJ2-5; 12 bases are a match to TRBD2. With 4 bases clipped from V and 3 bases from J, the junction kept 0 bases outside the gene matches. Germline V lookup: CDR1 ENHRY, CDR2 SYGVKD. CDR3 length equals 14 residues. CDR3 sequence (DNA): TGTGCCATCAGTGCTAGCGGGGGGGAAGAGACCCAGTACTTC. It yields the protein CAISASGGEETQYF.

The CDR3 is CSAGPLTGGQETQYF. The DNA for the CDR3 is TGCAGTGCTGGGCCTCTAACAGGGGGCCAAGAGACCCAGTACTTC. The gene calls are TRBV20-1 and TRBJ2-5, with 8 bases aligning to TRBD1. The junction had 9 bases not matched to a gene; V was cut back by 5 bases and J by 1 base. CDR1 DFQATT and CDR2 SNEGSKA come from the germline V gene (reference sequence). CDR3 length equals 15 residues.

The V gene is TRBV20-1, the J gene TRBJ1-6, with a possible D match to TRBD1 (5 bases). The germline V and J ends were trimmed by 3 bases and 10 bases, with 10 bases remaining between them. The CDR3 contains 12 residues. Per the germline V gene, CDR1 is DFQATT and CDR2 is SNEGSKA (reference sequence). The chain's CDR3 is CSASWQGSPLHF. The CDR3 nucleotides are TGCAGTGCTAGTTGGCAGGGCTCACCCCTCCACTTT.

The genes are TRBV4-3 and TRBJ1-5; no clear D. V shed 1 base and J shed 7 bases, with 11 bases lying between them. The CDR3 consists of 14 residues. Germline-derived CDR1 and CDR2 are LGHNA and YSLEER. Here the CDR3 DNA reads TGCGCCAGCAGCCAAGGACCAGGAGGGCAGCCCCAGCATTTT. It is translated as CASSQGPGGQPQHF.

The J gene is TRBJ2-7, the V gene TRBV20-1; 10 bases map to TRBD1. The ends lost 6 bases at V and 4 bases at J; junction bases unmatched: 21. This CDR3 comprises 18 residues. Germline V CDR1 and CDR2: DFQATT, SNEGSKA (reference sequence). The CDR3 DNA follows: TGCAGTGCCAGCAGCCAAGTGACGGAGGGACAGGGGATGTACGAGCAGTACTTC. It encodes CSASSQVTEGQGMYEQYF.

The chain couples TRBV25-1 to TRBJ1-1; D call uncertain. CDR3 length equals 16 residues. Looked up from germline, CDR1 is MGHDK and CDR2 is SYGVNS. The V and J ends lost 1 base and 0 bases respectively, with 12 bases between them. CDR3 region: CASSEFAGPMNTEAFF. CDR3 nucleotide sequence: TGTGCCAGCAGTGAATTCGCAGGACCTATGAACACTGAAGCTTTCTTT. The whole variable domain, remainder taken from reference TRBV25-1 and TRBJ1-1, is EADIYQTPRYLVIGTGKKITLECSQTMGHDKMYWYQQDPGMELHLIHYSYGVNSTEKGDLSSESTVSRIRTEHFPLTLESARPSHTSQYLCASSEFAGPMNTEAFFGQGTRLTVV.

As to this clonotype: At one end the junction does not follow the germline gene, possibly because of a read error. The chain couples TRBV7-7 to TRBJ1-6; no clear D. The germline V gene has CDR1 SSHAT and CDR2 FNYEAQ (reference sequence). The CDR3 runs to 13 residues. The CDR3 protein is CASSVQHGSPLHF. For the CDR3, the DNA is TGTGCTAGCAGCGTCCAACACGGGTCACCCCTCCACTTT.

The chain's CDR3 is CATSDSGQGAGETQYF. As DNA, the CDR3 is TGTGCCACCAGTGATTCGGGACAGGGGGCTGGGGAGACCCAGTACTTC. The chain carries TRBV24-1 and TRBJ2-5; 12 nucleotides align to TRBD1. Germline loops: CDR1 KGHDR, CDR2 SFDVKD. This CDR3 region has 16 residues. V was pared by 2 bases and J by 5 bases, with 5 bases of the junction left unmatched.